This is a list of T cell receptor beta chains from one sample in a study of T cells after somatic rescue of genetic block. Only in-frame clones appear in the TCRdb table, and some are missing; sequencing was by immunoSEQ multiplex PCR. The sample holds tens of thousands of clones, about nine tenths seen once. The material sequenced was peripheral blood mononuclear cells (PBMCs). The receptors here all came from a man aged 40-55 years. CDR3s include the opening cysteine and the closing phenylalanine or tryptophan. Each record gives: V gene, J gene, clone size, D gene, CDR3 DNA, CDR3 protein. D genes are given only for firm matches. Only some rows state a clone size, as once, few, many or a class for expanded clones.

v_gene: TRBV23-1; j_gene: TRBJ1-5; abundance: -; d_gene: -; CDR3nt: TGCGCCAGCAGTCACGTGTACAGGCGAAATAGCAATCAGCCCCAGCATTTT; CDR3aa: CASSHVYRRNSNQPQHF
v_gene: TRBV19; j_gene: TRBJ2-7; abundance: once; d_gene: -; CDR3nt: TGTGCCGGTCCCGGAGGTCTTTACGAGCAGTACTTC; CDR3aa: CAGPGGLYEQYF
v_gene: TRBV5-6; j_gene: TRBJ2-2; abundance: once; d_gene: TRBD1; CDR3nt: TGTGCCAGCAGCTTGTCCGGACAGGGACTGGGGGAGCTGTTTTTT; CDR3aa: CASSLSGQGLGELFF
v_gene: TRBV6-5; j_gene: TRBJ1-4; abundance: -; d_gene: -; CDR3nt: TGTGCCAGGGTGGCTGGTGCAACTAATGAAAAACTGTTTTTT; CDR3aa: CARVAGATNEKLFF
v_gene: TRBV4-1; j_gene: TRBJ2-7; abundance: -; d_gene: -; CDR3nt: TGCGCCAGCAGCCGGTCCTACGAGCAGTACTTC; CDR3aa: CASSRSYEQYF
v_gene: TRBV30; j_gene: TRBJ1-1; abundance: -; d_gene: -; CDR3nt: TGTGCCTCGGACCCGGGCGCCGGGGTGGGCACTGAAGCTTTCTTT; CDR3aa: CASDPGAGVGTEAFF
v_gene: TRBV21-1; j_gene: TRBJ2-3; abundance: -; d_gene: -; CDR3nt: TGTGCCAGCAGCAAAGGGGAGGGGGAGTGTACAGATACGCAGTATTTT; CDR3aa: CASSKGEGECTDTQYF
v_gene: TRBV18; j_gene: TRBJ1-1; abundance: -; d_gene: TRBD1; CDR3nt: TGTGCCAGCTCACCACTCCGGGACAGGGGAACTGAAGCTTTCTTT; CDR3aa: CASSPLRDRGTEAFF
v_gene: TRBV2; j_gene: TRBJ2-2; abundance: -; d_gene: TRBD1; CDR3nt: TGTGCCAGCAGGGAGGACAGGGACACCGGGGAGCTGTTTTTT; CDR3aa: CASREDRDTGELFF
v_gene: TRBV6-4; j_gene: TRBJ2-5; abundance: -; d_gene: TRBD1; CDR3nt: TGTGCCAGCAGTGCGGACAGGGGAGAGACCCAGTACTTC; CDR3aa: CASSADRGETQYF
v_gene: TRBV5-1; j_gene: TRBJ1-1; abundance: few; d_gene: -; CDR3nt: TGCGCCAGCAGCCCGACTGCGCGGCTGAACATGAACACTGAAGCTTTCTTT; CDR3aa: CASSPTARLNMNTEAFF
v_gene: TRBV6-1; j_gene: TRBJ2-1; abundance: -; d_gene: TRBD2; CDR3nt: TGTGCCAGCAGTGGCAGGCTAGCGGGGGGGCCGGATGAGCAGTTCTTC; CDR3aa: CASSGRLAGGPDEQFF
v_gene: TRBV5-5; j_gene: TRBJ2-7; abundance: -; d_gene: -; CDR3nt: TGTGCCAGCAGCTTAGACGGCCCCAATTACGAGCAGTACTTC; CDR3aa: CASSLDGPNYEQYF
v_gene: TRBV4-1; j_gene: TRBJ1-5; abundance: -; d_gene: TRBD1; CDR3nt: TGCGCCAGCAGCCACCCAGGGGGGGATAGCAATCAGCCCCAGCATTTT; CDR3aa: CASSHPGGDSNQPQHF
v_gene: TRBV9; j_gene: TRBJ2-7; abundance: -; d_gene: -; CDR3nt: TGTGCCAGCAGCGTAGATCAGGACGAGCAGTACTTC; CDR3aa: CASSVDQDEQYF
v_gene: TRBV5-5; j_gene: TRBJ1-1; abundance: few; d_gene: -; CDR3nt: TGTGCCAGCAGTTCACGGGGGGCAATGAACACTGAAGCTTTCTTT; CDR3aa: CASSSRGAMNTEAFF
v_gene: TRBV6-5; j_gene: TRBJ2-3; abundance: -; d_gene: -; CDR3nt: TGTGCCAGCAGTTGGGTCGGCACAGATACGCAGTATTTT; CDR3aa: CASSWVGTDTQYF
v_gene: TRBV19; j_gene: TRBJ2-5; abundance: -; d_gene: -; CDR3nt: TGTGCCAGTAGCGTACCGGGGGAAGGAGAGACCCAGTACTTC; CDR3aa: CASSVPGEGETQYF
v_gene: TRBV14; j_gene: TRBJ2-3; abundance: -; d_gene: -; CDR3nt: TGTGCCAGCAGCCAAGGCCTGGCAGATACGCAGTATTTT; CDR3aa: CASSQGLADTQYF
v_gene: TRBV13; j_gene: TRBJ2-3; abundance: -; d_gene: -; CDR3nt: TGTGCCAGCAGCTTACCACCAGATACGCAGTATTTT; CDR3aa: CASSLPPDTQYF
v_gene: TRBV21-1; j_gene: TRBJ1-3; abundance: -; d_gene: -; CDR3nt: TGTGCCAGCAGCGGAGACAGGGAACCCTCTGGAAACACCATATATTTT; CDR3aa: CASSGDREPSGNTIYF
v_gene: TRBV2; j_gene: TRBJ2-1; abundance: -; d_gene: TRBD1; CDR3nt: TGTGCCAGCAGTGATTTAGGGACAGGGGTCTACAATGAGCAGTTCTTC; CDR3aa: CASSDLGTGVYNEQFF
v_gene: TRBV7-6; j_gene: TRBJ1-3; abundance: -; d_gene: TRBD1; CDR3nt: TGTGCCAGCAGCTTAGAACCGGGGGGGACAGGGTCTGGAAACACCATATATTTT; CDR3aa: CASSLEPGGTGSGNTIYF
v_gene: TRBV21-1; j_gene: TRBJ2-3; abundance: -; d_gene: -; CDR3nt: TGTGCCAGCAGCAAAGAATGTCTAGGACAGGGGTTCACAGATACGCAGTATTTT; CDR3aa: CASSKECLGQGFTDTQYF
v_gene: TRBV5-6; j_gene: TRBJ2-6; abundance: -; d_gene: -; CDR3nt: TGTGCCAGCAGCTTGATTGGGGGCTCCTACTCTGGGGCCAACGTCCTGACTTTC; CDR3aa: CASSLIGGSYSGANVLTF
v_gene: TRBV29-1; j_gene: TRBJ2-4; abundance: -; d_gene: TRBD1; CDR3nt: TGCAGCGTCCAGGGGGCATCGAACATTCAGTACTTC; CDR3aa: CSVQGASNIQYF
v_gene: TRBV7-9; j_gene: TRBJ2-3; abundance: -; d_gene: -; CDR3nt: TGTGCCAGCAGCCTCTCCATGGGAGGGGGGACCACAGATACGCAGTATTTT; CDR3aa: CASSLSMGGGTTDTQYF
v_gene: TRBV7-8; j_gene: TRBJ2-3; abundance: -; d_gene: -; CDR3nt: TGTGCCAGCAGCCCCTTGCGGAGCACAGATACGCAGTATTTT; CDR3aa: CASSPLRSTDTQYF
v_gene: TRBV7-6; j_gene: TRBJ2-7; abundance: once; d_gene: TRBD2; CDR3nt: TGTGCCAGCAGCCCCGGGGGGTATAACGAGCAGTACTTC; CDR3aa: CASSPGGYNEQYF
v_gene: TRBV18; j_gene: TRBJ2-5; abundance: -; d_gene: -; CDR3nt: TGTGCCAGCTCACTACAGGGGAGGGAGACCCAGTACTTC; CDR3aa: CASSLQGRETQYF
v_gene: TRBV6-6; j_gene: TRBJ1-6; abundance: once; d_gene: TRBD1; CDR3nt: TGTGCCAGCAGCAACTTACAGGGGGCTTATAATTCACCCCTCCACTTT; CDR3aa: CASSNLQGAYNSPLHF
v_gene: TRBV7-2; j_gene: TRBJ1-5; abundance: -; d_gene: TRBD1; CDR3nt: TGTGCCAGCAGCCCCAACAGGGGCAGCAATCAGCCCCAGCATTTT; CDR3aa: CASSPNRGSNQPQHF
v_gene: TRBV14; j_gene: TRBJ2-7; abundance: -; d_gene: TRBD1; CDR3nt: TGTGCCAGCAGCCAATTTGGGGCCAGGGGGATTTCCTACGAGCAGTACTTC; CDR3aa: CASSQFGARGISYEQYF
v_gene: TRBV11-2; j_gene: TRBJ2-1; abundance: -; d_gene: TRBD2; CDR3nt: TGTGCCAGCAGCTTTGGAGCGGGGTTCGGGAATGAGCAGTTCTTC; CDR3aa: CASSFGAGFGNEQFF
v_gene: TRBV19; j_gene: TRBJ1-5; abundance: -; d_gene: TRBD1; CDR3nt: TGTGCCAGTAGCCACACAGGGGGCAATCAGCCCCAGCATTTT; CDR3aa: CASSHTGGNQPQHF